This T cell receptor (beta chain) was sequenced in a study of STAT5B mutations in CD4+ large granular lymphocyte leukemia (dated by TCRdb to between 2022 and 2023). Notes on the research overall: Among the healthy controls, the CDR3 'QG' motif was associated with a particular HLA allele. The purity of purified fractions was confirmed by flow cytometry on FACSCanto II or FACSVerse to exceed 95% among lymphocytes. The TCRbeta repertoires of CD4+ T-cell large granular lymphocyte leukemia patients were compared with the TCRbeta repertoires of healthy blood donors. What the work shows at the level of the full study, not this receptor alone: TRBV06-family usage was enriched among the top patient clones (8/27) compared with healthy controls (2/35). Compared with healthy CD4+ repertoires, CD4-sorted patient repertoires appeared more clonal, and this difference remained even after the putative leukemic clones were removed. Each patient's main leukemic clonotypes were private, but approximately 27% of these clonotypes showed up at low frequency in the non-leukemic repertoires of other patients. The data were not HLA-matched, and the higher clonality in CD4+ T-LGLL than in CD8+ T-LGLL could be due to the relatively small sample size.

A word on this clone: Which antigen it targets is not known. No qualities accompany the bases; no much larger clone lies one base away.

V is pruned by 6 bases and J by 4 bases, leaving 5 bases of the junction without a gene match. The germline V gene yields LGHNA for CDR1 and YSLEER for CDR2. Measured from the cysteine to the phenylalanine, the CDR3 is 13 residues long. The kept DNA is CDR3 alone, 39 bases in frame from the first base. The immunoSEQ assay at survey resolution was used to sequence TCRbeta rearrangements from genomic DNA. For the original study's pipeline: A lowest detectable productive clonotype frequency of 2.59 x 10-5 was observed in the TCR sequencing data. Analyses included only productive TCRbeta rearrangements, meaning complete and in-frame sequences. Sample clonality was computed as Simpson clonality in the immunoSEQ Analyzer version 3.0. Clones were categorized by frequency as very rare, small, medium, large (1-20%) or hyperexpanded (>20%). Generation probabilities were estimated with OLGA 1.2.3, V-gene circos plots were made with VDJtools, specificities were searched in VDJdb, and CDR3 motifs were identified with GLIPH. Not all clones reach the TCRdb copy of this immuneACCESS table, which keeps in-frame sequences only. Checked studies attribute under half of the gap to unresolved V genes and leave the rest unexplained. V and J calls plus clone size are reproduced from that table; the DNA served to infer D and trimming. The sample table contains tens of thousands of clones; only one count was recorded for around 82% of them. The ten largest account for roughly 2% of the sample.

Buffy coats from around 37 blood donors, supplied by the Finnish Red Cross blood service, were used as healthy controls. All TCR-sequenced material derived from peripheral blood: patient blood samples and healthy donor buffy coats. Ficoll-Hypaque gradient centrifugation was used to isolate peripheral blood mononuclear cells. For the healthy controls, CD4+ cells were obtained from buffy coats by magnetic purification. Genomic DNA was extracted with the Gentra Puregene Cell and Tissue kit and quantified on a Qubit 2.0 fluorometer. Specimen: CD4+ T cells from blood buffy coats. The rearrangement joined TRBV4-3 to TRBJ1-2; a stretch of 7 junction bases matches TRBD1. This TCR was recovered from a human donor in good health. The CDR3 corresponds to CASRAGGSYGYTF. The DNA is TGCGCCAGCAGGGCAGGGGGAAGCTATGGCTACACCTTC.